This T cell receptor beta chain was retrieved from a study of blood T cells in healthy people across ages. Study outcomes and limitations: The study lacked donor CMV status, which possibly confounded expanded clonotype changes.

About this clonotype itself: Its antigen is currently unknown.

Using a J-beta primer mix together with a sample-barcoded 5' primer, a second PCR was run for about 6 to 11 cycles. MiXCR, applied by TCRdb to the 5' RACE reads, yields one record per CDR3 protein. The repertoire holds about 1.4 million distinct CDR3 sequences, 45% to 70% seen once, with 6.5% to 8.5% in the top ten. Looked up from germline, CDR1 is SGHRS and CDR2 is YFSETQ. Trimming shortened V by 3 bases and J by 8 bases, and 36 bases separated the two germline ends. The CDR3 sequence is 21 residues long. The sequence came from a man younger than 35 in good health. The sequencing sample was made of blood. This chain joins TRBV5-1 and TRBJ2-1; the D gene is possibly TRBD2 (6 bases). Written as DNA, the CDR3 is TGCGCCAGCAGCTCCCCTGGCGAGAACAAACCACGGGGGAGATTAAGGTATGAGCAGTTCTTC. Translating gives CASSSPGENKPRGRLRYEQFF.